This TCR beta chain was captured in a study of CD8+CD57+ T cells in acquired aplastic anemia. The ends lost 5 bases at V and 3 bases at J; junction bases unmatched: 4. The CDR3 has 13 residues. Germline V gives CDR1 SQVTM, CDR2 ANQGSEA. At least ten counts were recorded for this clonotype. Its specificity is not known. Genomic DNA, serving as template, underwent TCR beta VDJ and CDR3 profiling. TCRdb analysed the reads with MiXCR anew, one entry per CDR3 protein. This sample carries about 130,000 distinct CDR3 sequences, 48% of them seen once, and the ten largest clones take roughly 2.7%. Broader study findings: Patients had approximately 29 CD8+ CDR3 sequences in common with controls (the shared set).

The chain links TRBV29-1 to TRBJ1-5; 7 bases map to TRBD1. The receptor comes from a human donor in good health, serving as a control. Sample: sorted CD4+, CD8+, or CD8+CD57+ T cells (not recorded which) from PBMCs. The CDR3 coding sequence is TGCAGCGTTTCACAGGGGAACAATCAGCCCCAGCATTTT. This gives the protein CSVSQGNNQPQHF.